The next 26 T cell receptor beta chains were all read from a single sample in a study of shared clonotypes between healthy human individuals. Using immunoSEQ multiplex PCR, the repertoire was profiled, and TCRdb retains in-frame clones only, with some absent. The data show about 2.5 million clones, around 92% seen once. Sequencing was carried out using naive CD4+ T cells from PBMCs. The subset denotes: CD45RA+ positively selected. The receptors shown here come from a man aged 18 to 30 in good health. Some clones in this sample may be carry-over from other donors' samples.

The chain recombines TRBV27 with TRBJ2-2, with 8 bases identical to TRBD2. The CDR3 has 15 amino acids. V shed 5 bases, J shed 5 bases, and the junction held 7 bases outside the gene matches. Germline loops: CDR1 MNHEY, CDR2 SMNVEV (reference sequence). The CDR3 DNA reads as TGTGCCAGCAGTCGCCCTAGCGGGCCTACCGGGGAGCTGTTTTTT. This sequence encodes CASSRPSGPTGELFF.

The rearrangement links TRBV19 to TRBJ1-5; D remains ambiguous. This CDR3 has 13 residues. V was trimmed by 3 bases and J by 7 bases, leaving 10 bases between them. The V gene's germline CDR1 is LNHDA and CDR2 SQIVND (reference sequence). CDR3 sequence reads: CASSMARSQPQHF. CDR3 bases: TGTGCCAGTAGTATGGCCCGAAGCCAGCCCCAGCATTTT.

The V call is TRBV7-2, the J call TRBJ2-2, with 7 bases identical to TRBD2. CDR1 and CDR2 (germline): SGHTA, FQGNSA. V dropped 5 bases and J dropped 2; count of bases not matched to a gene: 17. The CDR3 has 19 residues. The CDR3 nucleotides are TGTGCCAGCAGCCCCCTTCCGACTAGCCGGAGATACAACACCGGGGAGCTGTTTTTT. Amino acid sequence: CASSPLPTSRRYNTGELFF.

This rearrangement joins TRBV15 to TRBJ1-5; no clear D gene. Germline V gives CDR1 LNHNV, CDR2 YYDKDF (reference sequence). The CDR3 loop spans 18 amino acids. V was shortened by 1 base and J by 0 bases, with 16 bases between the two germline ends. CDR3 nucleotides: TGTGCCACCAGCAGAGGCTCGGCAGACTATTATAGCAATCAGCCCCAGCATTTT. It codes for CATSRGSADYYSNQPQHF.

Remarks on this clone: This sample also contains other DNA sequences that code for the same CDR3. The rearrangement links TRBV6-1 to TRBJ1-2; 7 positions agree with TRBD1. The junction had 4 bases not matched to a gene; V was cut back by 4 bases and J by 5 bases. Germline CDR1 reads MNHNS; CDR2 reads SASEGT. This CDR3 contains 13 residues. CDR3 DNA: TGTGCCAGCAGTGGGGCAGGGGGTTATGGCTACACCTTC. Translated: CASSGAGGYGYTF.

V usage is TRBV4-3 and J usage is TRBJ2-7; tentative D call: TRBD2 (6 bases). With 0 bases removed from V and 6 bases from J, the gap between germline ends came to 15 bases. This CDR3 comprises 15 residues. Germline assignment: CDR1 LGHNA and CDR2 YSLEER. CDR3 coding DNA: TGCGCCAGCAGCCAAGACGCTACGGGAGCCCCCGAGCAGTACTTC. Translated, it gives CASSQDATGAPEQYF.

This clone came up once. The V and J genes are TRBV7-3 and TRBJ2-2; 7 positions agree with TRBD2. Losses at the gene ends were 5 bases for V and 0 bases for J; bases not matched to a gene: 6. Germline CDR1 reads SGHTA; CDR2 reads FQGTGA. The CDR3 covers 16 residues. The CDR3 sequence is CASSQNGRSNTGELFF. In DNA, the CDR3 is TGTGCCAGCAGCCAAAACGGGAGGTCGAACACCGGGGAGCTGTTTTTT. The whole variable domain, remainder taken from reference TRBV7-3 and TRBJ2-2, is GAGVSQTPSNKVTEKGKYVELRCDPISGHTALYWYRQSLGQGPEFLIYFQGTGAADDSGLPNDRFFAVRPEGSVSTLKIQRTERGDSAVYLCASSQNGRSNTGELFFGEGSRLTVL.

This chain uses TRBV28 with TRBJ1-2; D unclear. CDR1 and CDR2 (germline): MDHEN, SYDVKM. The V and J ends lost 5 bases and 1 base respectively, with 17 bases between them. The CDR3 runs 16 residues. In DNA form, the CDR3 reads TGTGCCAGCAGTCGCGAAGGAGGGCCGGATAACTATGGCTACACCTTC. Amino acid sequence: CASSREGGPDNYGYTF.

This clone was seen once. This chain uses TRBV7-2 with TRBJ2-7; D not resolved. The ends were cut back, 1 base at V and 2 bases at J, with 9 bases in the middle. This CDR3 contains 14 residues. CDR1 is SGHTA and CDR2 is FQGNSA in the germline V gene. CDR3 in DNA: TGTGCCAGCAGCTTAGGGGCAGTACCCTACGAGCAGTACTTC. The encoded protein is CASSLGAVPYEQYF.

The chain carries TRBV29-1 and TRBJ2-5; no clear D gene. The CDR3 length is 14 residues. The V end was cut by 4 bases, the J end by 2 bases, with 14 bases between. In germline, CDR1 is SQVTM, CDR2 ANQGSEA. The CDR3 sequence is CSVALLTTQETQYF. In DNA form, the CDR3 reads TGCAGCGTTGCACTCCTGACAACTCAAGAGACCCAGTACTTC. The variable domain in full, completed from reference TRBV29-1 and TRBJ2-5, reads SAVISQKPSRDICQRGTSLTIQCQVDSQVTMMFWYRQQPGQSLTLIATANQGSEATYESGFVIDKFPISRPNLTFSTLTVSNMSPEDSSIYLCSVALLTTQETQYFGPGTRLLVL.

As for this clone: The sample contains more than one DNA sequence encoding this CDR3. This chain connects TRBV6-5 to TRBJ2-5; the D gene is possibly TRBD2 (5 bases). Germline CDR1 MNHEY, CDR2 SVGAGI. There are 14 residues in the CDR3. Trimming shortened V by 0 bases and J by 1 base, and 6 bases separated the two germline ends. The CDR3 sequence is CASSYSRVQETQYF. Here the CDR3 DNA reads TGTGCCAGCAGTTACTCGCGGGTCCAAGAGACCCAGTACTTC.

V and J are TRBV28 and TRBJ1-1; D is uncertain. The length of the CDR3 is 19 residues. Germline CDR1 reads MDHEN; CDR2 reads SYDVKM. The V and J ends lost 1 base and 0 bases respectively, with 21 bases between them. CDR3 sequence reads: CASSLSIKASIHLNTEAFF. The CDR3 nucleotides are TGTGCCAGCAGTTTATCAATTAAGGCCAGCATCCATCTGAACACTGAAGCTTTCTTT.

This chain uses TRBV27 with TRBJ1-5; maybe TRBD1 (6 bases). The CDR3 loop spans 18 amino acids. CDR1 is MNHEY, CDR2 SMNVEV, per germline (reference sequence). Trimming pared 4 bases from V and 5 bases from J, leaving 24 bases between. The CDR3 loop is CASSSRGLGHLRDQPQHF. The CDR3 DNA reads TGTGCCAGCAGTTCCCGGGGTCTGGGACACTTACGCGATCAGCCCCAGCATTTT.

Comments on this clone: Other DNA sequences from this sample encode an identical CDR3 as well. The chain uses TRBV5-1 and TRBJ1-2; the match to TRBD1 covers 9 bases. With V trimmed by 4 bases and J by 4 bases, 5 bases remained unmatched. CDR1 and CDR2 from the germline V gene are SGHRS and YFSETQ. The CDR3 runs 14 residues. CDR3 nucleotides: TGCGCCAGCAGCCCCGGACAGGGGACCTATGGCTACACCTTC. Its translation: CASSPGQGTYGYTF.

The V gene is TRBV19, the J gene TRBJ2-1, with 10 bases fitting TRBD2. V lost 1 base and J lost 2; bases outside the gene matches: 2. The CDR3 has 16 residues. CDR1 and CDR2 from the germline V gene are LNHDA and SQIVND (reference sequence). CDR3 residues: CASSIASGRTYNEQFF. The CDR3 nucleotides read TGTGCCAGTAGTATAGCTAGCGGGAGAACCTACAATGAGCAGTTCTTC.

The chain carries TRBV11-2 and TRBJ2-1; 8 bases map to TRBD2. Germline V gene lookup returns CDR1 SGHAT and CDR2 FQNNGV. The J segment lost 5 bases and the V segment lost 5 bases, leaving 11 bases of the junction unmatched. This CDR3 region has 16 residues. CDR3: CASSLDSGSRNNEQFF. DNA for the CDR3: TGTGCCAGCAGCCTCGACAGCGGGAGTAGGAACAATGAGCAGTTCTTC.

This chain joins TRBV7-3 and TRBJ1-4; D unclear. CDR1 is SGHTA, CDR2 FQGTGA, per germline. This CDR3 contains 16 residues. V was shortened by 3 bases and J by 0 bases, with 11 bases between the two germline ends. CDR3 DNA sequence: TGTGCCAGCAGCTTCCGGGTACTTGCAACTAATGAAAAACTGTTTTTT. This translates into CASSFRVLATNEKLFF.

In DNA form, the CDR3 reads TGTGCCAGCAGCCCCTCTCGCTCCTACAATGAGCAGTTCTTC. It yields the protein CASSPSRSYNEQFF. The chain carries TRBV11-3 and TRBJ2-1; D remains unclear. Germline CDR1 and CDR2: SGHNT and YENEEA. Trimming pared 5 bases from V and 0 bases from J, leaving 8 bases between. The CDR3 covers 14 residues.

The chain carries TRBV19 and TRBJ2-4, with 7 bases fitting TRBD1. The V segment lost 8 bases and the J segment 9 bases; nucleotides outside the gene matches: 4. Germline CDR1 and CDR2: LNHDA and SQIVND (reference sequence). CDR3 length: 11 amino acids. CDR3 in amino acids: CASVSGGIQYF. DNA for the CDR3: TGTGCCAGTGTTTCAGGGGGCATTCAGTACTTC.

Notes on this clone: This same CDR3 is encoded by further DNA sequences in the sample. The DNA for the CDR3 is TGTGCCAGCAGCAGAACAGGGGATCAGCCCCAGCATTTT. Residues: CASSRTGDQPQHF. The chain joins TRBV27 to TRBJ1-5; 7 bases align to TRBD1. After removal of 6 bases from V and 5 bases from J, the junction contained 4 bases not matched to a gene. The CDR3 extends over 13 amino acids. The V gene's germline CDR1 is MNHEY and CDR2 SMNVEV (reference sequence).

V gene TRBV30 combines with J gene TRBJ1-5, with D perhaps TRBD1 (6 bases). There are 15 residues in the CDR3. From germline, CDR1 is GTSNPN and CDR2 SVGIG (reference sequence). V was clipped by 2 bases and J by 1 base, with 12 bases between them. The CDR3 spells CAWSLQGTSNQPQHF. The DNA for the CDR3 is TGTGCCTGGAGTCTACAGGGCACCAGCAATCAGCCCCAGCATTTT.

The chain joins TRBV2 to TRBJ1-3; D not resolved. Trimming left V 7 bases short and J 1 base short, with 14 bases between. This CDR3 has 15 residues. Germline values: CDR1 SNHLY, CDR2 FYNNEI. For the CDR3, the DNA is TGTGCCAGCAAGGGCTCTAGGGCTTCTGGAAACACCATATATTTT. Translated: CASKGSRASGNTIYF.

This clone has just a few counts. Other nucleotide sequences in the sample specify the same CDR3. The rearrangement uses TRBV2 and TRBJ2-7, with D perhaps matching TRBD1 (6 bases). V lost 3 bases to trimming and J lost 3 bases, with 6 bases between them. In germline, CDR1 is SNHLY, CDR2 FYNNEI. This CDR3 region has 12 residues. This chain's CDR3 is CASSDRGYEQYF. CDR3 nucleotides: TGTGCCAGCAGTGACAGGGGCTACGAGCAGTACTTC.

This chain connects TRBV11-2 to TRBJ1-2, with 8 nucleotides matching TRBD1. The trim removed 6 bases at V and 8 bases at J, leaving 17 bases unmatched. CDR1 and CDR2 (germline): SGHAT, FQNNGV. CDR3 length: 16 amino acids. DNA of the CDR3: TGTGCCAGCAGACGCACCCGGGGACAGGCTTCGGGGGGCTACACCTTC. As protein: CASRRTRGQASGGYTF.

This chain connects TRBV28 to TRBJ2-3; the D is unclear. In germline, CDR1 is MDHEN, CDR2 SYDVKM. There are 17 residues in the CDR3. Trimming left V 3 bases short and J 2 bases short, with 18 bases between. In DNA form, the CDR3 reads TGTGCCAGCAGTTTCACTTACGGCGTCATTTACACAGATACGCAGTATTTT. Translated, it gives CASSFTYGVIYTDTQYF.

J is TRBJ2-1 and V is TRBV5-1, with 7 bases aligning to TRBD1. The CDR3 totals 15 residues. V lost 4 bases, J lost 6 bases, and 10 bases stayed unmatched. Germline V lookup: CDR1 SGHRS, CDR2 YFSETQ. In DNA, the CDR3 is TGCGCCAGCAGCGGAGACTCCTCAGGGGGCAATGAGCAGTTCTTC. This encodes CASSGDSSGGNEQFF.